This T cell receptor (beta chain) was captured by sequencing in a study of cytomegalovirus exposure and HLA in healthy donors. General observations from the study: Later, an analysis found that common viral pathogens appeared to be linked with several of the most significant clusters. In a later analysis, compared with equally common non-associated chains, HLA-associated beta chains were more expanded.

As concerns this clone: The antigen is not known.

This CDR3 comprises 16 residues. V lost 0 bases, J lost 1 base, and 3 bases stayed unmatched. CDR1 SGHRS and CDR2 YFSETQ come from the germline V gene. Amplification used 60 Vbeta primers and 13 Jbeta primers. Generated by immunoSEQ multiplex PCR, the TCRdb table keeps only in-frame clones and is missing some. The sample shows 75,000 to 90,000 clones, around three fifths of them seen only once. The sequencing sample was made of PBMCs. The sequence was collected from a middle-aged woman in good health and CMV-seropositive. The genes are TRBV5-1 and TRBJ2-7; 11 positions match TRBD2. CDR3 in amino acids: CASSLGLAGFSYEQYF. In DNA, the CDR3 is TGCGCCAGCAGCTTGGGACTAGCGGGATTTTCCTACGAGCAGTACTTC.